Below, 19 T cell receptor beta chains from the same sample are listed, as sequenced in a study of T cell repertoires in cytomegalovirus infection. No cognate antigen is known for these TCRs. TCRdb passed the reads through MiXCR, listing each CDR3 protein once. The table lists approximately 340,000 distinct CDR3 sequences, just under 30% of them singletons. The specimen comprised cultured PBMCs, sampled from culture after CMV antigen stimulation. These receptors all come from a human donor in good health (CMV status not recorded). Some clones in this sample may be carry-over from other donors' samples.

The rearrangement uses TRBV3-1 and TRBJ2-7, with 11 nucleotides matching TRBD2. The V gene end was trimmed by 2 bases and the J gene end by 4 bases; junction bases not matched to a gene: 1. The CDR3 covers 14 residues. CDR1 is LGHDT, CDR2 YNNKEL, per germline (reference sequence). CDR3 in amino acids: CASSQLAGGYEQYF. The CDR3 coding sequence is TGTGCCAGCAGCCAACTAGCGGGAGGTTACGAGCAGTACTTC.

The V gene is TRBV7-8, the J gene TRBJ1-2; D not resolved. Trimming cost V 3 bases and J 5 bases, with 16 bases left between them. CDR3 length equals 15 residues. The germline V gene has CDR1 SGHVS and CDR2 FQNEAQ. CDR3 coding DNA: TGTGCCAGCAGCTTGGTGACCACAGTGTCTTATGGCTACACCTTC. Residues: CASSLVTTVSYGYTF.

The chain has TRBV12-3 or TRBV12-4 and TRBJ1-1; 9 bases fit TRBD1. The CDR3 contains 16 residues. Losses at the gene ends were 6 bases for V and 6 bases for J; bases not matched to a gene: 14. The DNA for the CDR3 is TGTGCCAGCAGCCTAGAATCGGGACAGGGAAGCCCTGAAGCTTTCTTT. Its protein is CASSLESGQGSPEAFF.

Ten or more counts support this clonotype. This CDR3 is CASSLAGSSYEQYF. The CDR3 DNA sequence: TGTGCCAGCAGCTTGGCGGGGAGCTCCTACGAGCAGTACTTC. The genes are TRBV7-9 and TRBJ2-7; D is perhaps TRBD2 (6 bases). Per germline, CDR1 SEHNR and CDR2 FQNEAQ (reference sequence). This CDR3 is built from 14 residues. Trimming pared 3 bases from V and 0 bases from J, leaving 9 bases between.

There are a few counts of this clonotype. V usage is TRBV28 and J usage is TRBJ2-1; 9 bases are shared with TRBD2. The CDR3 spans 15 residues. V gave up 3 bases and J gave up 9 bases; unmatched junction bases: 9. Germline values: CDR1 MDHEN, CDR2 SYDVKM. The CDR3 DNA reads as TGTGCCAGCAGTTTCCCGTTAGCGGGAGCGGGTGAGCAGTTCTTC. Translating gives CASSFPLAGAGEQFF.

This clonotype was seen a few times. V and J are TRBV29-1 and TRBJ1-2, with TRBD1 matching over 12 bases. Germline V CDR1 and CDR2: SQVTM, ANQGSEA. The CDR3 runs 14 residues. The junction had 7 bases not matched to a gene; V was cut back by 5 bases and J by 6 bases. CDR3 DNA sequence: TGCAGCGTTCGCCTGGGACAGGGGGCGGATGGCTACACCTTC. Amino acid sequence: CSVRLGQGADGYTF.

This clonotype has ten or more counts. This rearrangement joins TRBV7-9 to TRBJ1-5; D gene unclear. The V gene's germline CDR1 is SEHNR and CDR2 FQNEAQ (reference sequence). The CDR3 consists of 19 residues. Trimming stripped 1 base from V and 0 bases from J, with 19 bases between. CDR3 residues: CASSLDNSGLYLSNQPQHF. DNA of the CDR3: TGTGCCAGCAGCTTAGATAACAGTGGGCTTTACCTTAGCAATCAGCCCCAGCATTTT.

The rearrangement links TRBV7-9 to TRBJ2-1; 10 nucleotides line up with TRBD1. CDR3 size: 17 residues. Germline V gene lookup returns CDR1 SEHNR and CDR2 FQNEAQ (reference sequence). The ends lost 0 bases at V and 7 bases at J; junction bases unmatched: 9. The CDR3 DNA sequence: TGTGCCAGCAGCTTAGCGAACTTGGGACAGGGGAAAAATGAGCAGTTCTTC. Residues: CASSLANLGQGKNEQFF.

V is TRBV5-4 and J is TRBJ2-3; the D gene is possibly TRBD1 (6 bases). Germline V gene sequence: CDR1 SGHNT, CDR2 YYREEE (reference sequence). The V end lost 5 bases, the J end lost 0 bases, and 13 bases lay between the germline ends. This CDR3 is 15 amino acids long. The CDR3 nucleotides read TGTGCCAGCAGTCCCGGGACACCAAGCACAGATACGCAGTATTTT. Translating it yields CASSPGTPSTDTQYF.

In the case of this clonotype: At one end, the junction sequence differs from germline, possibly due to a read error. The rearrangement joins TRBV6-2 or TRBV6-3 to TRBJ1-1; TRBD1 agrees at 7 bases. The CDR3 is 18 amino acids. Germline V gene data show CDR1 as MNHEY and CDR2 as SVGEGT. CDR3 nucleotides: TGTGCCAGCAGTTATTCCCCTACAGGGGCGCGGAGGAACACTGAAGCCTTCTTT. It specifies CASSYSPTGARRNTEAFF.

This clonotype has a single count. The gene calls are TRBV6-5 and TRBJ2-1, with D possibly being TRBD2 (5 bases). This CDR3 is 13 amino acids long. CDR1 and CDR2 (germline): MNHEY, SVGAGI. Trimming took off 9 bases at V and 2 bases at J, with 11 bases between the two ends. The CDR3 reads CASSGVTYNEQFF. For the CDR3, the DNA is TGTGCCAGTTCCGGGGTAACCTACAATGAGCAGTTCTTC.

The chain uses TRBV12-3 or TRBV12-4 and TRBJ2-3; TRBD2 is a possible D gene (6 bases). Trimming stripped 2 bases from V and 4 bases from J, with 13 bases between. The CDR3 spans 15 residues. CDR3 bases: TGTGCCAGCAGTTTATCGGCTAGCGTGGCAGATACGCAGTATTTT. Amino acids: CASSLSASVADTQYF.

There are a few counts of this clonotype. V gene TRBV5-6 combines with J gene TRBJ2-7, with D perhaps matching TRBD2 (5 bases). The germline V gene has CDR1 SGHDT and CDR2 YYEEEE. V lost 3 bases, J lost 0 bases, and 10 bases lay in between. CDR3 length: 14 amino acids. The CDR3, as DNA: TGTGCCAGCAGCTCGACCCGGGGCTCCTACGAGCAGTACTTC. This translates into CASSSTRGSYEQYF.

This clonotype was recorded many times. V usage is TRBV12-3 or TRBV12-4 and J usage is TRBJ2-7; D gene ambiguous. The CDR3 is 12 amino acids. V was cut by 4 bases and J by 2 bases, with 6 bases left in between. CDR3 sequence (DNA): TGTGCCAGCAGTTGGGGTGCCTACGAGCAGTACTTC. This encodes CASSWGAYEQYF.

This clonotype was counted ten times or more. The genes are TRBV7-8 and TRBJ2-1; TRBD2 is a possible D gene (6 bases). Germline values: CDR1 SGHVS, CDR2 FQNEAQ. V was pared by 5 bases and J by 0 bases, with 17 bases between. There are 17 residues in the CDR3. This CDR3 is CASSLGVAESSYNEQFF. The CDR3 coding sequence is TGTGCCAGCAGCCTTGGGGTAGCGGAGAGCTCCTACAATGAGCAGTTCTTC. Variable domain in full (rest from reference TRBV7-8 and TRBJ2-1): GAGVSQSPRYKVAKRGQDVALRCDPISGHVSLFWYQQALGQGPEFLTYFQNEAQLDKSGLPSDRFFAERPEGSVSTLKIQRTQQEDSAVYLCASSLGVAESSYNEQFFGPGTRLTVL.

The V call is TRBV29-1, the J call TRBJ2-1; a weak D match, TRBD2 (5 bases). Germline assignment: CDR1 SQVTM and CDR2 ANQGSEA. V lost 7 bases and J 9 bases, leaving 10 bases between the germline ends. This CDR3 contains 10 residues. CDR3 loop: CSERSGEQFF. CDR3 nucleotide sequence: TGCAGCGAAAGGAGCGGTGAGCAGTTCTTC.

CDR3 residues: CASSAPGTANQPQHF. The CDR3 DNA sequence: TGTGCCAGCAGCGCTCCCGGGACGGCCAATCAGCCCCAGCATTTT. This chain joins TRBV7-6 and TRBJ1-5, with a tentative D call TRBD1 (5 bases). Trimming shortened V by 5 bases and J by 3 bases, and 14 bases separated the two germline ends. The length of the CDR3 is 15 residues. In germline, CDR1 is SGHVS, CDR2 FNYEAQ.

This clonotype turned up a few times. The rearrangement links TRBV12-5 to TRBJ2-1; TRBD2 is a possible D gene (7 bases). Germline CDR1 and CDR2: LGHNT and FRNRAP. Trimming removed 6 bases from V and 6 bases from J, with 15 bases in between. The CDR3 has 14 amino acids. The CDR3 loop reads CASGWGGGGNEQFF. The DNA for the CDR3 is TGTGCTAGTGGCTGGGGGGGAGGGGGCAATGAGCAGTTCTTC.

In this sample, this clonotype turned up many times. The rearrangement joins TRBV6-1 to TRBJ2-5; D perhaps matches TRBD1 (5 bases). The ends were cut back, 11 bases at V and 5 bases at J, with 12 bases in the middle. This CDR3 is built from 11 residues. Germline CDR1 is MNHNS and CDR2 is SASEGT. CDR3 DNA: TGTGCCCTTCAGGGTTATGAGACCCAGTACTTC. Protein product: CALQGYETQYF.